This passage covers 27 T cell receptor beta chains from one sample sequenced in a study of Graves' ophthalmopathy and Graves' hyperthyroidism. RNA transcripts provided the template for amplifying TCR beta CDR3 regions. Second-round multiplex PCR came after first-round RT-PCR with HTBI primers. TCRdb fed the multiplex PCR reads into MiXCR, producing one record per CDR3 protein. The sample has roughly 500,000 distinct CDR3 sequences; 13% to 15% are singletons. Sequencing used blood. These receptors all stem from a woman in her 30s with Graves' ophthalmopathy.

This clonotype was seen ten or more times. V and J are TRBV13 and TRBJ2-7; 11 bases align to TRBD2. Germline assignment: CDR1 PRHDT and CDR2 FYEKMQ (reference sequence). The V segment lost 0 bases and the J segment 11 bases; nucleotides outside the gene matches: 9. The CDR3 is made up of 15 amino acids. This chain's CDR3 is CASSLGTSGSEGEYF. The CDR3 DNA follows: TGTGCCAGCAGCTTAGGTACTAGCGGGAGCGAGGGGGAGTACTTC.

This clonotype was counted at least ten times. The V call is TRBV29-1, the J call TRBJ2-5, with 10 bases matching TRBD1. Germline-derived CDR1 and CDR2 are SQVTM and ANQGSEA. V dropped 4 bases and J dropped 5; count of bases not matched to a gene: 7. The CDR3 has 14 amino acids. The CDR3 here is CSVAGTGAPETQYF. The CDR3 coding sequence is TGCAGCGTTGCCGGGACAGGGGCGCCGGAGACCCAGTACTTC. The full variable domain, completed using reference TRBV29-1 and TRBJ2-5, is SAVISQKPSRDICQRGTSLTIQCQVDSQVTMMFWYRQQPGQSLTLIATANQGSEATYESGFVIDKFPISRPNLTFSTLTVSNMSPEDSSIYLCSVAGTGAPETQYFGPGTRLLVL.

Only a few counts were recorded for this clonotype. Being one base from a much bigger clone, this may be a read error. This chain links TRBV11-2 with TRBJ2-2; TRBD2 is a possible D gene (6 bases). Germline V gene lookup returns CDR1 SGHAT and CDR2 FQNNGV. This CDR3 comprises 15 residues. In DNA, the CDR3 is TGTGCCAGCAGCCCTTCCATCCGTGTCACCGGGGGGCTGTTTTTT. Translation: CASSPSIRVTGGLFF.

The sample holds a few counts of this clonotype. The junction shows a germline mismatch at one end, possibly a read error. This rearrangement joins TRBV5-1 to TRBJ2-5, with 7 bases that match TRBD1. The CDR3 covers 14 residues. Germline CDR1 and CDR2: SGHRS and YFSETQ. CDR3: CTSSLQGIQETQYF. CDR3 DNA sequence: TGCACCAGCAGCTTACAGGGGATCCAAGAGACCCAGTACTTC.

This clonotype was seen ten or more times. The gene calls are TRBV4-1 and TRBJ1-1, with D possibly TRBD1 on 6 matching bases. The germline V and J ends were trimmed by 4 bases and 5 bases, with 17 bases remaining between them. Germline V gives CDR1 MGHRA, CDR2 YSYEKL. This CDR3 region has 15 residues. The DNA for the CDR3 is TGCGCCAGCAGCCCTCTGGGAGCAGGGGTGACTGAAGCTTTCTTT. Translation gives CASSPLGAGVTEAFF.

This clonotype was seen ten or more times. This chain links TRBV4-1 with TRBJ1-6; D may be TRBD1 (5 bases). The length of the CDR3 is 15 residues. Germline values: CDR1 MGHRA, CDR2 YSYEKL. Trimming removed 1 base from V and 7 bases from J, with 11 bases in between. CDR3 sequence: CASSQVMAGNSPLHF. The CDR3 DNA sequence: TGCGCCAGCAGCCAAGTGATGGCAGGGAATTCACCCCTCCACTTT.

The rearrangement links TRBV11-2 to TRBJ2-5, with 9 bases identical to TRBD1. The CDR3 consists of 15 residues. V dropped 5 bases and J dropped 5; count of bases not matched to a gene: 9. From germline, CDR1 is SGHAT and CDR2 FQNNGV. Written as DNA, the CDR3 is TGTGCCAGCAGCGTAACCGGGACAGGGCGGGAGACCCAGTACTTC. Its translation: CASSVTGTGRETQYF.

In regard to this clonotype: This clone may be a read error of a much larger clone one base away. This chain connects TRBV6-2 or TRBV6-3 to TRBJ2-2; 14 nucleotides agree with TRBD2. The V and J ends lost 5 bases and 4 bases, in that order; junction bases with no gene match: 15. This CDR3 region has 20 residues. Germline assignment: CDR1 MNHEY and CDR2 SVGEGT. The CDR3 DNA is TGTGCCAGCAGTCGAGACCGACTAGCGGGAGGGCCAGCGGTCACCGGGGAGCTGTTTTTT. Its translation: CASSRDRLAGGPAVTGELFF.

This clonotype was picked up many times. J is TRBJ1-1 and V is TRBV28; D might be TRBD1 (5 bases). Germline V gives CDR1 MDHEN, CDR2 SYDVKM. The CDR3 runs to 16 residues. V dropped 7 bases and J dropped 2 bases, with 20 bases sitting between them. The CDR3 here is CASKLEQAASNTEAFF. The CDR3 nucleotides are TGTGCCAGCAAGCTAGAACAGGCGGCATCTAACACTGAAGCTTTCTTT. Filled out from reference TRBV28 and TRBJ1-1, the complete variable domain reads DVKVTQSSRYLVKRTGEKVFLECVQDMDHENMFWYRQDPGLGLRLIYFSYDVKMKEKGDIPEGYSVSREKKERFSLILESASTNQTSMYLCASKLEQAASNTEAFFGQGTRLTVV.

This clonotype was seen at least ten times. The chain couples TRBV7-9 to TRBJ2-5, with 12 bases identical to TRBD2. The CDR3 contains 16 residues. Germline V CDR1 and CDR2: SEHNR, FQNEAQ (reference sequence). The junction had 6 bases not matched to a gene; V was cut back by 3 bases and J by 4 bases. The CDR3 protein is CASSLPSGGAGETQYF. In DNA form, the CDR3 reads TGTGCCAGCAGCTTGCCTAGCGGGGGGGCCGGAGAGACCCAGTACTTC.

This clonotype was detected ten times or more. The gene calls are TRBV6-1 and TRBJ2-7; D not resolved. The CDR3 length is 16 residues. Germline V gene data show CDR1 as MNHNS and CDR2 as SASEGT. V lost 4 bases, J lost 2 bases, and 18 bases lay in between. DNA for the CDR3: TGTGCCAGCAGTGTATACTCCGGTCCCCCAACCTACGAGCAGTACTTC. Protein: CASSVYSGPPTYEQYF.

This clonotype was detected ten times or more. The chain employs TRBV30 and TRBJ1-1, with D possibly TRBD1 on 6 matching bases. V was cut by 4 bases and J by 5 bases, with 17 bases left in between. The CDR3 spans 14 residues. The germline V gene encodes CDR1 GTSNPN and CDR2 SVGIG (reference sequence). The CDR3 DNA reads as TGTGCCTGGACGGGGACAACCTGGACAACTGAAGCTTTCTTT. It specifies CAWTGTTWTTEAFF.

In its sample, this clonotype was seen many times. The chain is built from TRBV25-1 and TRBJ2-2; 11 positions agree with TRBD1. V lost 6 bases and J lost 7; bases outside the gene matches: 4. The CDR3 contains 14 residues. From germline, CDR1 is MGHDK and CDR2 SYGVNS. As DNA, the CDR3 is TGTGCCAGCAGGGGGACAGGGGGTTTCGGGGAGCTGTTTTTT. Protein: CASRGTGGFGELFF.

As concerns this clonotype: The germline gene is not matched at one end of the junction; a read error may be the cause. The chain recombines TRBV6-9 with TRBJ2-7; D may be TRBD2 (6 bases). The CDR3 consists of 14 residues. Germline CDR1 MNHGY, CDR2 SVAAGI. CDR3 in DNA: TGTGCCAGCAGTGCCATGGACACGTTCCGGGAGCAGTGCTTC. Its protein is CASSAMDTFREQCF.

In this sample, this clonotype turned up a few times. This chain links TRBV24-1 with TRBJ2-2, with D maybe TRBD2 (6 bases). The germline V gene encodes CDR1 KGHDR and CDR2 SFDVKD. This CDR3 has 12 amino acids. With 10 bases removed from V and 4 bases from J, the gap between germline ends came to 9 bases. Written as DNA, the CDR3 is TGTGCCACTGCGGGAAGCACCGGGGAGCTGTTTTTT. This sequence encodes CATAGSTGELFF.

The chain is built from TRBV6-1 and TRBJ1-2; D ambiguous. Looked up from germline, CDR1 is MNHNS and CDR2 is SASEGT. Trimming removed 4 bases at V and 2 bases at J, with 11 bases between. This CDR3 has 14 residues. The CDR3 protein is CASSVHSGNYGYTF. DNA of the CDR3: TGTGCCAGCAGTGTACACAGTGGGAACTATGGCTACACCTTC.

This clonotype was seen repeatedly, ten times or more. The CDR3 bases are TGCAGCGTTTCTCGACAGGGAGAAGAGACCCAGTACTTC. It codes for CSVSRQGEETQYF. The V call is TRBV29-1, the J call TRBJ2-5; the match to TRBD1 covers 7 bases. CDR1 is SQVTM and CDR2 is ANQGSEA in the germline V gene. CDR3 length: 13 residues. With 5 bases clipped from V and 3 bases from J, the junction kept 6 bases outside the gene matches.

This clonotype was found many times. The chain combines TRBV27 with TRBJ1-1, with D unclear. In germline, CDR1 is MNHEY, CDR2 SMNVEV (reference sequence). The V end lost 3 bases, the J end lost 0 bases, and 8 bases lay between the germline ends. This CDR3 spans 14 amino acids. CDR3 residues: CASSLSGVNTEAFF. The DNA for the CDR3 is TGTGCCAGCAGTTTGTCCGGGGTGAACACTGAAGCTTTCTTT.

The chain has TRBV11-2 and TRBJ2-4; unclear D gene. Germline-derived CDR1 and CDR2 are SGHAT and FQNNGV. Trimming removed 0 bases from V and 0 bases from J, with 6 bases in between. The CDR3 covers 15 residues. The CDR3 DNA follows: TGTGCCAGCAGCTTAGATTTTCTAGCCAAAAACATTCAGTACTTC. It is translated as CASSLDFLAKNIQYF. Full variable domain (outside the CDR3, taken from reference TRBV11-2 and TRBJ2-4): EAGVAQSPRYKIIEKRQSVAFWCNPISGHATLYWYQQILGQGPKLLIQFQNNGVVDDSQLPKDRFSAERLKGVDSTLKIQPAKLEDSAVYLCASSLDFLAKNIQYFGAGTRLSVL.

This clonotype was found many times. V usage is TRBV6-4 and J usage is TRBJ1-1, with TRBD1 matching 7 bases. The germline V gene has CDR1 MRHNA and CDR2 SNTAGT. The CDR3 contains 17 residues. Trimming removed 5 bases from V and 6 bases from J; junction bases left unmatched: 18. In DNA, the CDR3 is TGTGCCAGCAGTCACCCGCCCTCGACAGGGCAGTCCCCTGAAGCTTTCTTT. This codes for CASSHPPSTGQSPEAFF.

This clonotype was seen a few times. The chain employs TRBV30 and TRBJ1-1; TRBD1 might be the D (6 bases). V was trimmed by 3 bases and J by 11 bases, leaving 16 bases between them. CDR1 GTSNPN and CDR2 SVGIG come from the germline V gene (reference sequence). The CDR3 is 12 residues long. CDR3 region: CAWSNRRDNAFF. The CDR3 DNA is TGTGCCTGGAGCAACCGACGGGACAACGCTTTCTTT.

This clonotype has at least ten counts. V gene TRBV20-1 combines with J gene TRBJ2-5; D might be TRBD1 (6 bases). From germline, CDR1 is DFQATT and CDR2 SNEGSKA (reference sequence). Trimming stripped 5 bases from V and 9 bases from J, with 19 bases between. The CDR3 has 13 residues. CDR3 coding DNA: TGCAGTGCTCTCGCAGGGTACAGGGTAGCCCAGTACTTC. Translation gives CSALAGYRVAQYF.

The V gene is TRBV7-9, the J gene TRBJ2-2; D is possibly TRBD1 (5 bases). CDR3 size: 13 residues. Deletions cut 5 bases from V and 8 bases from J, with 12 bases between. Germline CDR1 SEHNR, CDR2 FQNEAQ (reference sequence). In DNA form, the CDR3 reads TGTGCCAGCAGCCCCCCAGGGTTTGGGGAGCTGTTTTTT. This codes for CASSPPGFGELFF.

This clonotype was observed a few times. The junction departs from the called germline gene at one end, perhaps through a read error. The rearrangement links TRBV6-1 to TRBJ1-1, with a tentative D call TRBD1 (5 bases). The CDR3 loop spans 14 amino acids. The germline gives CDR1 MNHNS, CDR2 SASEGT. The CDR3 region is CAGRSGPGNTEAFF. Here the CDR3 DNA reads TGTGCCGGCAGATCGGGGCCGGGGAACACTGAAGCTTTCTTT.

At least ten counts were recorded for this clonotype. V and J are TRBV12-3 or TRBV12-4 and TRBJ2-5; perhaps TRBD1 as D (6 bases). The V end lost 6 bases, the J end lost 2 bases, and 16 bases lay between the germline ends. This CDR3 contains 15 residues. The DNA of the CDR3 is TGTGCCAGCAGCCGCGGACAGTCCTTACAAGAGACCCAGTACTTC. This codes for CASSRGQSLQETQYF.

This clonotype was found many times. The chain has TRBV4-1 and TRBJ2-7; no definite D call. The CDR3 has 16 residues. V was shortened by 0 bases and J by 0 bases, with 12 bases between the two germline ends. Germline lookup yields CDR1 MGHRA and CDR2 YSYEKL. This chain's CDR3 is CASSQDPARSSYEQYF. CDR3 nucleotide sequence: TGCGCCAGCAGCCAAGATCCGGCCCGGAGCTCCTACGAGCAGTACTTC.

There are many counts of this clonotype. V usage is TRBV7-8 and J usage is TRBJ2-7; D is unclear. The CDR3 covers 14 residues. CDR1 SGHVS and CDR2 FQNEAQ come from the germline V gene. Deletions cut 4 bases from V and 1 base from J, with 11 bases between. CDR3 amino acids: CASSSTFSSYEQYF. DNA for the CDR3: TGTGCCAGCAGCTCGACCTTCTCGTCCTACGAGCAGTACTTC.